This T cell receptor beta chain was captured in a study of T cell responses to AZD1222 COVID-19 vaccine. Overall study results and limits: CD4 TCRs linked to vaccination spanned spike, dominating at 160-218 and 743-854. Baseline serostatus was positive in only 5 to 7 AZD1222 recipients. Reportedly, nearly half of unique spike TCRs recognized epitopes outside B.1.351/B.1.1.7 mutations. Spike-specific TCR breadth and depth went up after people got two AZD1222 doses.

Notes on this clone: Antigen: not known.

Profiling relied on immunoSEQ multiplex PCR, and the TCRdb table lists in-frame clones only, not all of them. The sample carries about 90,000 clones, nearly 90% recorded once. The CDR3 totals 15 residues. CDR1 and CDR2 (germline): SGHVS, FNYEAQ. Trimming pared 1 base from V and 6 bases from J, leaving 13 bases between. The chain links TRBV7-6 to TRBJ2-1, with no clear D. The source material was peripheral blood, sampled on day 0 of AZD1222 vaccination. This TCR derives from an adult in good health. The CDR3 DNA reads TGTGCCAGCAGCTTAGAGGCAATGGCCCCCAATGAGCAGTTCTTC. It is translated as CASSLEAMAPNEQFF.